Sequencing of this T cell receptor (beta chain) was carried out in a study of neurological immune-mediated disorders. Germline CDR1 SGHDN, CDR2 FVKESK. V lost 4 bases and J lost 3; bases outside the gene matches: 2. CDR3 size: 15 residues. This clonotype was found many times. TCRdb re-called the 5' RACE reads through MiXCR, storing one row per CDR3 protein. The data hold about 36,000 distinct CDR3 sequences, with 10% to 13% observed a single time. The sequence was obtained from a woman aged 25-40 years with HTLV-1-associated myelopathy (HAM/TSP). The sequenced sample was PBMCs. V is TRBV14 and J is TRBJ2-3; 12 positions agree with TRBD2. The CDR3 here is CASSPGLAGTDTQYF. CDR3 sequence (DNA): TGTGCCAGCAGCCCTGGACTAGCGGGAACAGATACGCAGTATTTT.